This entry lists 20 T cell receptor beta chains sequenced from one sample in a study of T cells after yellow fever vaccination. TCRdb fed the 5' RACE reads into MiXCR, producing one record per CDR3 protein. The table has a few hundred thousand distinct CDR3 sequences, 18% seen once. The sequencing used PBMCs, collected before the yellow fever booster vaccination. These receptor sequences come from a man aged 18 to 29 who received the YFV17D yellow fever vaccine.

This clonotype was observed a handful of times. This chain links TRBV15 with TRBJ1-3; no clear D. CDR1 is LNHNV, CDR2 YYDKDF, per germline (reference sequence). The V end lost 3 bases, the J end lost 7 bases, and 13 bases lay between the germline ends. The CDR3 has 14 residues. The CDR3 reads CATSRPRSDNTIYF. For the CDR3, the DNA is TGTGCCACCAGCAGGCCGCGATCTGACAACACCATATATTTT.

This rearrangement joins TRBV25-1 to TRBJ2-7; no reliable D call. The CDR3 contains 13 residues. Trimming cost V 6 bases and J 3 bases, with 12 bases left between them. Germline CDR1 reads MGHDK; CDR2 reads SYGVNS. The CDR3 protein is CASSTPGDYEQYF. The DNA for the CDR3 is TGTGCCAGCAGCACCCCCGGCGACTACGAGCAGTACTTC.

This clonotype came up a few times. The junction does not match germline at one end; this may be a read error. The rearrangement links TRBV5-1 to TRBJ2-3; D is unresolved. Germline V gene data show CDR1 as SGHRS and CDR2 as YFSETQ. The CDR3 extends over 14 amino acids. In DNA, the CDR3 is TGTGCCAGCAGCTTAGGCAGATACACAGATACGCAGTATTTT. Translation gives CASSLGRYTDTQYF.

The chain employs TRBV18 and TRBJ2-1, with 9 bases fitting TRBD1. With 2 bases clipped from V and 3 bases from J, the junction kept 5 bases outside the gene matches. The germline gives CDR1 KGHSH, CDR2 LQKENI. This CDR3 region has 16 residues. The CDR3 here is CASSPNRGLSYNEQFF. The CDR3 DNA follows: TGTGCCAGCTCACCAAACAGGGGGCTTAGCTACAATGAGCAGTTCTTC. Combining the CDR3 with reference TRBV18 and TRBJ2-1 gives the whole variable domain NAGVMQNPRHLVRRRGQEARLRCSPMKGHSHVYWYRQLPEEGLKFMVYLQKENIIDESGMPKERFSAEFPKEGPSILRIQQVVRGDSAAYFCASSPNRGLSYNEQFFGPGTRLTVL.

The chain recombines TRBV14 with TRBJ1-2; the match to TRBD1 covers 9 bases. This CDR3 has 15 residues. Germline V CDR1 and CDR2: SGHDN, FVKESK. Trimming cost V 4 bases and J 6 bases; bases outside gene matches: 9. The chain's CDR3 is CASSPGWRTGDGYTF. CDR3 in DNA: TGTGCCAGCAGCCCCGGCTGGCGGACAGGGGATGGCTACACCTTC.

The V gene is TRBV7-6, the J gene TRBJ2-2; tentative D call: TRBD1 (6 bases). Germline V lookup: CDR1 SGHVS, CDR2 FNYEAQ. Trimming removed 1 base at V and 0 bases at J, with 12 bases between. The CDR3 sequence is 17 residues long. This chain's CDR3 is CASSLVYQGTNTGELFF. The CDR3 DNA reads as TGTGCCAGCAGCTTAGTTTATCAGGGGACGAACACCGGGGAGCTGTTTTTT.

This clonotype appeared many times. The chain couples TRBV29-1 to TRBJ2-7; no clear D gene. Germline CDR1 and CDR2: SQVTM and ANQGSEA. The CDR3 runs 11 residues. The V end was cut by 4 bases, the J end by 2 bases, with 6 bases between. The CDR3 DNA is TGCAGCGTTGGGACGCCCTACGAGCAGTACTTC. Translating it yields CSVGTPYEQYF.

The chain carries TRBV5-1 and TRBJ1-6; 8 nucleotides align to TRBD1. The CDR3 runs 17 residues. The germline V gene encodes CDR1 SGHRS and CDR2 YFSETQ. V lost 4 bases and J lost 0; bases outside the gene matches: 6. CDR3 bases: TGCGCCAGCAGCACTGGACAGGGTGGCTCCTATAATTCACCCCTCCACTTT. This translates into CASSTGQGGSYNSPLHF.

This chain links TRBV20-1 with TRBJ2-1; D is possibly TRBD2 (7 bases). The V gene's germline CDR1 is DFQATT and CDR2 SNEGSKA (reference sequence). This CDR3 is built from 14 residues. V shed 5 bases and J shed 4 bases, with 15 bases lying between them. CDR3 in amino acids: CSAGGGQGYNEQFF. The DNA for the CDR3 is TGCAGTGCTGGGGGGGGGCAGGGATACAATGAGCAGTTCTTC.

This sequence joins TRBV12-3 or TRBV12-4 and TRBJ1-3; TRBD1 matches 7 bases. V lost 9 bases to trimming and J lost 8 bases; unmatched junction nucleotides: 13. The CDR3 is made up of 14 amino acids. In DNA form, the CDR3 reads TGTGCCAGGTTCAGACAGGGCGTCGCGGACACCATATATTTT. Protein sequence: CARFRQGVADTIYF.

In its sample, this clonotype was seen a few times. This rearrangement joins TRBV29-1 to TRBJ2-1; TRBD2 agrees at 12 bases. From germline, CDR1 is SQVTM and CDR2 ANQGSEA. V was clipped by 7 bases and J by 9 bases; unmatched bases: 7. The CDR3 sequence is 13 residues long. CDR3 bases: TGCAGCGGGGCTAGCGGGGGGGCCTTTGAGCAGTTCTTC. It codes for CSGASGGAFEQFF.

CDR3 DNA: TGTGCCATCAGTCCCGGAGGGGGGGGCACCTACGAGCAGTACGTC. This translates into CAISPGGGGTYEQYV. This rearrangement joins TRBV10-3 to TRBJ2-7; TRBD2 might be the D (7 bases). Trimming removed 5 bases at V and 2 bases at J, with 16 bases between. The CDR3 runs 15 residues. CDR1 ENHRY and CDR2 SYGVKD come from the germline V gene.

The chain joins TRBV6-6 to TRBJ2-3; D may be TRBD1 or TRBD2 (6 bases each). Per germline, CDR1 MNHNY and CDR2 SVGAGI (reference sequence). The CDR3 is 14 amino acids. Trimming left V 6 bases short and J 4 bases short, with 14 bases between. Here the CDR3 reads CASSLSGAPDTQYF. For the CDR3, the DNA is TGTGCCAGCAGCCTTTCGGGGGCCCCAGATACGCAGTATTTT.

The V call is TRBV7-2, the J call TRBJ1-3; D gene uncertain. Between the trimmed V and J ends, which lost 1 base and 0 bases, there was a span of 10 bases. The CDR3 length is 16 residues. In germline, CDR1 is SGHTA, CDR2 FQGNSA. For the CDR3, the DNA is TGTGCCAGCAGCTTAGGGGTACGGGCCTCTGGAAACACCATATATTTT. Translating it yields CASSLGVRASGNTIYF.

This clonotype showed up just a few times. The chain couples TRBV5-6 to TRBJ2-1; 8 bases align to TRBD1. Germline loops: CDR1 SGHDT, CDR2 YYEEEE. This CDR3 region has 13 residues. The ends lost 5 bases at V and 8 bases at J; junction bases unmatched: 6. CDR3 nucleotides: TGTGCCAGCAGATTAGGACAGGGCGATGAGCAGTTCTTC. Translated: CASRLGQGDEQFF.

There are a few counts of this clonotype. The chain employs TRBV7-2 and TRBJ1-1, with D unclear. Germline V gene sequence: CDR1 SGHTA, CDR2 FQGNSA. The V gene lost 5 bases and the J gene lost 5 bases, with 12 bases spanning the gap. The CDR3 loop spans 13 amino acids. The chain's CDR3 is CASSTWLRTEAFF. The CDR3 nucleotides read TGTGCCAGCAGCACCTGGTTGAGAACTGAAGCTTTCTTT.

This clonotype was recorded a few times. The genes are TRBV20-1 and TRBJ2-1; TRBD2 agrees at 10 bases. The CDR3 is made up of 14 amino acids. From germline, CDR1 is DFQATT and CDR2 SNEGSKA (reference sequence). V lost 3 bases to trimming and J lost 8 bases; unmatched junction nucleotides: 7. The CDR3 region is CSASPVLAGHEQFF. The CDR3 DNA reads TGCAGTGCTAGCCCGGTACTAGCGGGGCATGAGCAGTTCTTC.

The chain combines TRBV7-9 with TRBJ2-1; D is possibly TRBD1 (6 bases). V lost 5 bases, J lost 4 bases, and 18 bases lay in between. There are 16 residues in the CDR3. Germline CDR1 SEHNR, CDR2 FQNEAQ (reference sequence). The chain's CDR3 is CASSRQDGWGYNEQFF. The CDR3 coding sequence is TGTGCCAGCAGCAGACAGGACGGATGGGGTTACAATGAGCAGTTCTTC.

The rearrangement links TRBV4-1 to TRBJ1-1; 8 bases agree with TRBD1. Trimming cost V 0 bases and J 6 bases; bases outside gene matches: 3. There are 14 residues in the CDR3. Germline CDR1 reads MGHRA; CDR2 reads YSYEKL. CDR3 residues: CASSQETGGAEAFF. The CDR3, as DNA: TGCGCCAGCAGCCAAGAAACAGGGGGGGCTGAAGCTTTCTTT.

J is TRBJ2-1 and V is TRBV7-2; D remains unclear. Germline loops: CDR1 SGHTA, CDR2 FQGNSA. The V gene lost 3 bases and the J gene lost 4 bases, with 7 bases spanning the gap. This CDR3 comprises 13 residues. The CDR3 spells CASSFPPYNEQFF. The CDR3 DNA sequence: TGTGCCAGCAGCTTCCCACCTTACAATGAGCAGTTCTTC.